The source of this T cell receptor beta chain is a study of T cells after posttransplantation cyclophosphamide. Findings and limits, study-wide: TRB overlap between skin or GI tissue T cells and blood was limited. Later blood repertoires were often dominated by clones from the donor CD8+ memory compartment.

In its sample, this clone was seen many times. As yet, its antigen is unknown. This related bone marrow graft donor gave peripheral blood on the day of marrow donation. Using immunoSEQ multiplex PCR, the repertoire was profiled, and TCRdb retains in-frame clones only, with some absent. Observed in the sample are 40,000 or so clones, none of them singletons. The sample consisted of PBMCs. The TCR originated in a man in his thirties or forties in good health and a related stem cell transplant donor.

CDR3 nucleotide sequence: TGTGCCACCAGTGCAGGGGTTAATTCACCCCTCCACTTT. Translation: CATSAGVNSPLHF. The chain carries TRBV24-1 and TRBJ1-6, with a tentative D call TRBD1 (6 bases). Per germline, CDR1 KGHDR and CDR2 SFDVKD. The V end lost 5 bases, the J end lost 6 bases, and 7 bases lay between the germline ends. The CDR3 is 13 residues long.